This T cell receptor beta chain was profiled in a study of identical twins. Regarding the study as a whole: Some out-of-frame alpha sequences were shared by twins, and these showed excess low generation probability.

CDR1 is DFQATT and CDR2 is SNEGSKA in the germline V gene (reference sequence). Trimming cost V 2 bases and J 6 bases, with 12 bases left between them. The CDR3 is 13 residues long. TCRdb ran MiXCR on the 5' RACE reads and lists one entry per CDR3 protein. In the table there are under 900,000 distinct CDR3 sequences, 10% to 15% of which are singletons. This clonotype was observed a few times. No antigen is known for it. Every sampled donor was Caucasian and healthy. These sequences were also reported in another study, on yellow fever vaccine responses in identical twins.

Sequencing used PBMCs. The chain uses TRBV20-1 and TRBJ2-3; the D is unclear. The source is a woman aged 18-35 years in good health. The CDR3 region is CSARYSNADTQYF. The CDR3 DNA reads TGCAGTGCTAGATACTCCAATGCCGATACGCAGTATTTT.